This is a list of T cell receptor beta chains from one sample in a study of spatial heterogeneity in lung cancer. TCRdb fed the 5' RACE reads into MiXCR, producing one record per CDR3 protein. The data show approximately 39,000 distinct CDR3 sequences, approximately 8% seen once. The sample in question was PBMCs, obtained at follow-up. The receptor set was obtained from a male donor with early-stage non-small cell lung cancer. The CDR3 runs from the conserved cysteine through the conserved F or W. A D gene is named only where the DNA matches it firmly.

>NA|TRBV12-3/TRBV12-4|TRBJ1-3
CASRPGFDSSGNTIYF
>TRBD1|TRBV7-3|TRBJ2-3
CASSAGTGSTDTQYF
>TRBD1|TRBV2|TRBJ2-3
CASSGRTGATSDTQYF
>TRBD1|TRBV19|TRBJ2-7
CASGQGFYEQYF
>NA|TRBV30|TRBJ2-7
CAWSLGYEQYF
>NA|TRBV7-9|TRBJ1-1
CVSSWTGVFAEAFF
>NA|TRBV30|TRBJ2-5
CAWSVLGETQYF
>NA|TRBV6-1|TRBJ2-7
CASSENFGAYEQYF
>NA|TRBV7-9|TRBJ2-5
CASSPRTGETQYF
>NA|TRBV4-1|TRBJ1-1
CASSQDRAGSLGVNTEAFF
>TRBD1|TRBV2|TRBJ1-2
CACQDRLIFYGYTF
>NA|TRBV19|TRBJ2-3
CASSRDTHTDTQYF
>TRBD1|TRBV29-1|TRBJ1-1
CSVHTGTGTEAFF
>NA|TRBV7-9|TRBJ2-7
CASSLGGASSYEQYF
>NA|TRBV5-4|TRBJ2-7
CASSDKVDSSYEQYF
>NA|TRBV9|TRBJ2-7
CASGGGKEGQYF
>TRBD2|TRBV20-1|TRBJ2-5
CSALSGGQTQYF
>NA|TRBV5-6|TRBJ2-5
CASSLLTGENQETQYF
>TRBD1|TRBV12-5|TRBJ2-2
CASGNGQGANTGELFF
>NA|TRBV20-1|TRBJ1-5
CSAGKQGQPQHF
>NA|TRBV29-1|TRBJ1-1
CSVELGAEAFF
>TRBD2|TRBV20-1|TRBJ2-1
CSARTSNEQFF
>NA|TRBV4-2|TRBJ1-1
CASSQEVAGAGRAFF
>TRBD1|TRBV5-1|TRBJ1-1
CASRPDRTNTEAFF
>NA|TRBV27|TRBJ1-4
CASSLSWGAGEKLFF
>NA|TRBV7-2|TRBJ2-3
CASSLVPSADTQYF
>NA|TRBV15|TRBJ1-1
CATSSGEVTEAFF
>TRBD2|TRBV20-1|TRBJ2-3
CSASGGADTQYF
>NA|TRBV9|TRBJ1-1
CASSVEDSHTEAFF
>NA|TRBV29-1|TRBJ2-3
CSVRGVKQGTQYF
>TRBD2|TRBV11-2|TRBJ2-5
CASSLDLGLAGKETQYF
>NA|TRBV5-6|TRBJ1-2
CASSGQFGYTF
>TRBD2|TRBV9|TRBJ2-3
CASSVNDGTSGGHTDTQYF
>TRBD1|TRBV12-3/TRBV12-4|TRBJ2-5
CASSRTGGLSETQYF
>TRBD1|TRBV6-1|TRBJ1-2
CASGRGPNYGYTF
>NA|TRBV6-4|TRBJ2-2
CASSDSISRGTGELFF
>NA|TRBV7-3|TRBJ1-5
CASSLPRKGLLRHQPQHF
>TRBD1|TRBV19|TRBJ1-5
CASSMGQIYQPQHF
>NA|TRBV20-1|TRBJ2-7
CSARGGGAVYEQYF
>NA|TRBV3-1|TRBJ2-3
CASSQARDTQYF
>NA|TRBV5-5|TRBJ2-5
CASSTGPTGAEETQYF
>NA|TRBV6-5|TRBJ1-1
CASSSTGLGGTTEAFF
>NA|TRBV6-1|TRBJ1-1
CASSDRLTKAFF
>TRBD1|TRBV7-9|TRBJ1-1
CAREGAIGTEAFF
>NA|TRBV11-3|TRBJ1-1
CASSLQEDTEAFF
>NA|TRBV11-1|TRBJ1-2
CASSAGGAPGYTF
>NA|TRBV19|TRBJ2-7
CASSIGTASSYEQYF
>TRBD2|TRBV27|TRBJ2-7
CASSLKASGGSYEQYF
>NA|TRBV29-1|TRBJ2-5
CSVSSYGTQYF
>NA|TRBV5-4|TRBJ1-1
CASRGEDGPRGAFF
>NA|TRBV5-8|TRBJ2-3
CASSPYTDTQYF
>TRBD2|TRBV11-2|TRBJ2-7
CASSQTSGASFGEQYF
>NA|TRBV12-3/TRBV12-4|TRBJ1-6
CASSRRDREEALHF
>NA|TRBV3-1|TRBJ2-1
CASSQDRASWNEQFF
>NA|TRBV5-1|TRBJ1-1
CASSVDQNTEAFF
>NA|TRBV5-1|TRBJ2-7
CASSLQGPTYEQYF
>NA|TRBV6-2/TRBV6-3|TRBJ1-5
CASSWAGTRNQPQHF
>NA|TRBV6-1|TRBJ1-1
CATLDGGNMNTEAFF
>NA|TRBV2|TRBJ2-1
CASSEAERGGNEQFF
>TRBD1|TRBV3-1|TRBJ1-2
CASSQALGQLNYGYTF